What follows describes a single T cell receptor beta chain. As yet, its antigen is unknown. Germline lookup yields CDR1 MGHRA and CDR2 YSYEKL. The V and J ends lost 3 bases and 11 bases, in that order; junction bases with no gene match: 5. This CDR3 is 14 amino acids long. It was with 60 Vbeta and 13 Jbeta primers that the PCR ran. Produced via immunoSEQ multiplex PCR; TCRdb's table is partial and in-frame only. This sample has about 97,000 clones, with over 70% found just once. These data are taken from a study of cytomegalovirus exposure and HLA in healthy donors. Study-level results: Researchers catalogued some 160 TCR beta chains as cytomegalovirus-associated. The records held CMV serostatus as the only immune exposure information.

This sequence originates from a man between 50 and 59 years old in good health and CMV-seronegative. The specimen was PBMCs. The chain joins TRBV4-1 to TRBJ1-6; 9 nucleotides agree with TRBD1. This chain's CDR3 is CASSHGTGNPPLHF. The CDR3 DNA reads TGCGCCAGCAGCCACGGGACAGGGAACCCACCCCTCCACTTT.